The text below deals with one T cell receptor beta chain. This sample was included in a study of blood T cell repertoires in COVID-19. Study-level information: From the United States, Italy and Spain came samples of acute and convalescent COVID-19. The cDNA or gDNA used as material had been derived from T cells, B-cell-depleted T cells, or PBMCs.

In the authors' methods: Nucleated cell number was recorded as an estimate derived from reference gene primer amplification. Assay: immunoSEQ multiplex PCR; the TCRdb copy retains only in-frame clones and omits some. The DNA gave D and trimming, while V, J and clone size come from that table. The table lists approximately 150,000 clones, over 75% of them singletons, with approximately 11% in the top ten. The germline gives CDR1 SGDLS, CDR2 YYNGEE. With V trimmed by 1 base and J by 7 bases, 6 bases remained unmatched. This CDR3 has 15 residues. The sequence was collected from a man aged 60 to 75 with active or convalescent COVID-19. The chain joins TRBV9 to TRBJ1-4; 8 bases map to TRBD1. Sequencing was performed on peripheral blood. CDR3 residues: CASSVQGALSEKLFF. CDR3 DNA sequence: TGTGCCAGCAGCGTACAGGGGGCGCTAAGTGAAAAACTGTTTTTT.